This T cell receptor (beta chain) was sequenced in a study of T cell repertoires in cytomegalovirus infection. Per the germline V gene, CDR1 is SGHDT and CDR2 is YYEEEE. The V gene end was trimmed by 4 bases and the J gene end by 2 bases; junction bases not matched to a gene: 7. This CDR3 has 17 residues. MiXCR, applied by TCRdb to the reads, yields one record per CDR3 protein. The sample consists of roughly 760,000 distinct CDR3 sequences, about a third of them appearing once. The chain carries TRBV5-6 and TRBJ2-3; TRBD2 aligns across 13 bases. The material sequenced was PBMCs. The clonotype was recovered from a human donor in good health (CMV status not recorded). Some clones in this sample may be carry-over from other donors' samples. For the CDR3, the DNA is TGTGCCAGCAGCGACTCGGGACTAGCGGGGCCCACAGATACGCAGTATTTT. Its translation is CASSDSGLAGPTDTQYF.